The 17 T cell receptor beta chains below all came from one sample that was sequenced in a study of identical twins. TCRdb independently ran MiXCR on the 5' RACE reads; one entry per CDR3 protein. The sample gives 1.5 million to 2 million distinct CDR3 sequences, about 30% of which show up once; about 0.27% is in the top ten. The material sequenced was cord blood. The origin of the receptors is a newborn girl in good health.

V usage is TRBV27 and J usage is TRBJ2-3; no firm D call. CDR1 is MNHEY and CDR2 is SMNVEV in the germline V gene (reference sequence). The CDR3 length is 15 residues. Trimming stripped 2 bases from V and 2 bases from J, with 11 bases between. The CDR3 reads CASSLGGYHTDTQYF. The CDR3, as DNA: TGTGCCAGCAGTTTAGGTGGCTACCACACAGATACGCAGTATTTT.

The CDR3 protein is CASSSPDPRPIDTQYF. CDR3 nucleotides: TGTGCCAGCAGTTCCCCGGACCCCAGGCCCATAGATACGCAGTATTTT. The gene calls are TRBV6-5 and TRBJ2-3, with D uncertain. Germline CDR1 is MNHEY and CDR2 is SVGAGI. The CDR3 runs 16 residues. With 4 bases removed from V and 5 bases from J, the gap between germline ends came to 19 bases.

This clonotype was seen a few times. The chain joins TRBV28 to TRBJ2-3; 11 bases align to TRBD2. Germline V lookup: CDR1 MDHEN, CDR2 SYDVKM. Trimming cost V 7 bases and J 2 bases; bases outside gene matches: 5. The CDR3 length is 15 residues. Written as DNA, the CDR3 is TGTGCCAGCATTCCTAGCGGGAGGACCACAGATACGCAGTATTTT. It specifies CASIPSGRTTDTQYF.

The V call is TRBV5-1, the J call TRBJ2-5, with D hard to call. Looked up from germline, CDR1 is SGHRS and CDR2 is YFSETQ. V lost 4 bases and J lost 0, with 10 bases in between. CDR3 length equals 14 residues. The DNA for the CDR3 is TGCGCCAGCAGCCTTAGTACTTACCAAGAGACCCAGTACTTC. Translation gives CASSLSTYQETQYF.

This clonotype occurred once. This chain links TRBV19 with TRBJ1-1; the match to TRBD1 covers 7 bases. The CDR3 extends over 15 amino acids. Trimming removed 3 bases from V and 0 bases from J; junction bases left unmatched: 4. CDR1 is LNHDA and CDR2 is SQIVND in the germline V gene (reference sequence). Here the CDR3 reads CASSIGTELNTEAFF. The CDR3 coding sequence is TGTGCCAGTAGTATTGGGACAGAGTTGAACACTGAAGCTTTCTTT.

A few counts support this clonotype. The chain couples TRBV5-4 to TRBJ2-4; 7 nucleotides align to TRBD1. With 2 bases clipped from V and 5 bases from J, the junction kept 4 bases outside the gene matches. The CDR3 consists of 14 residues. Germline V gene data show CDR1 as SGHNT and CDR2 as YYREEE (reference sequence). CDR3 sequence reads: CASSFTGTENIQYF. The CDR3 coding sequence is TGTGCCAGCAGCTTCACCGGGACAGAAAACATTCAGTACTTC. Full variable domain (remainder filled in from reference TRBV5-4 and TRBJ2-4): ETGVTQSPTHLIKTRGQQVTLRCSSQSGHNTVSWYQQALGQGPQFIFQYYREEENGRGNFPPRFSGLQFPNYSSELNVNALELDDSALYLCASSFTGTENIQYFGAGTRLSVL.

Turning to this clonotype: Germline is not matched at one junction end, which may reflect a read error. This chain uses TRBV20-1 with TRBJ1-1; weak D call: TRBD1 (5 bases). CDR1 and CDR2 from the germline V gene are DFQATT and SNEGSKA (reference sequence). The CDR3 is 13 amino acids. CDR3: CSAPRALNTAAFF. The DNA for the CDR3 is TGCAGTGCTCCCAGGGCCTTGAACACTGCAGCTTTCTTT.

V and J are TRBV9 and TRBJ2-3, with no clear D. V was cut by 0 bases and J by 6 bases, with 5 bases left in between. This CDR3 region has 12 residues. Germline V gene sequence: CDR1 SGDLS, CDR2 YYNGEE. The CDR3 protein is CASSVVWDTQYF. The DNA for the CDR3 is TGTGCCAGCAGCGTAGTTTGGGATACGCAGTATTTT.

This clonotype was observed a handful of times. The chain joins TRBV7-9 to TRBJ2-7; tentative D call: TRBD1 (6 bases). The end of the DNA aligns better with TRBJ2-5, so the J call may be wrong. This CDR3 is built from 14 residues. Per the germline V gene, CDR1 is SEHNR and CDR2 is FQNEAQ (reference sequence). The DNA for the CDR3 is TGTGCCAGCAGCTTAGGGACAGTCGGGGAGACCCAGTACTTC. It specifies CASSLGTVGETQYF.

The sample holds many counts of this clonotype. The germline gene is not matched at one end of the junction; a read error may be the cause. The J gene is TRBJ2-3, the V gene TRBV5-1; unclear D gene. Looked up from germline, CDR1 is SGHRS and CDR2 is YFSETQ. The CDR3 runs 12 residues. CDR3 sequence reads: CASSFGTDTQYF. For the CDR3, the DNA is TGTGCCAGCAGTTTTGGCACAGATACGCAGTATTTT.

V is TRBV2 and J is TRBJ2-5, with no clear D. This CDR3 is built from 13 residues. Between the trimmed V and J ends, which lost 2 bases and 1 base, there was a span of 5 bases. Germline V gene data show CDR1 as SNHLY and CDR2 as FYNNEI. As DNA, the CDR3 is TGTGCCAGCAGTGAATTAGTCCAAGAGACCCAGTACTTC. Translation: CASSELVQETQYF.

This clonotype was seen many times. The CDR3 region is CSVGRRGPDTQYF. CDR3 coding DNA: TGCAGCGTTGGTCGAAGGGGTCCAGATACGCAGTATTTT. This chain connects TRBV29-1 to TRBJ2-3; tentatively, D is TRBD1 (5 bases). Germline CDR1 and CDR2: SQVTM and ANQGSEA. V lost 4 bases, J lost 4 bases, and 12 bases lay in between. The CDR3 loop spans 13 amino acids.

The chain links TRBV2 to TRBJ2-5, with TRBD2 matching over 7 bases. The ends lost 10 bases at V and 5 bases at J; junction bases unmatched: 10. Germline V gene data show CDR1 as SNHLY and CDR2 as FYNNEI. There are 13 residues in the CDR3. The CDR3 DNA follows: TGTGCCACCGTAAAGCGGGGCCTGGAGACCCAGTACTTC. This gives the protein CATVKRGLETQYF. The variable domain in full, with the rest retrieved from reference TRBV2 and TRBJ2-5, is EPEVTQTPSHQVTQMGQEVILRCVPISNHLYFYWYRQILGQKVEFLVSFYNNEISEKSEIFDDQFSVERPDGSNFTLKIRSTKLEDSAMYFCATVKRGLETQYFGPGTRLLVL.

This clonotype has a count of ten or more. The chain couples TRBV5-1 to TRBJ2-1, with D maybe TRBD1 (5 bases). Germline CDR1 is SGHRS and CDR2 is YFSETQ. Deletions cut 0 bases from V and 4 bases from J, with 8 bases between. CDR3 length: 14 amino acids. The CDR3 reads CASSLDRLYNEQFF. Here the CDR3 DNA reads TGCGCCAGCAGCTTGGACAGGTTGTACAATGAGCAGTTCTTC. Looking up the rest from reference TRBV5-1 and TRBJ2-1 gives the full variable domain: KAGVTQTPRYLIKTRGQQVTLSCSPISGHRSVSWYQQTPGQGLQFLFEYFSETQRNKGNFPGRFSGRQFSNSRSEMNVSTLELGDSALYLCASSLDRLYNEQFFGPGTRLTVL.

The chain joins TRBV29-1 to TRBJ1-1; perhaps TRBD1 as D (6 bases). Germline V gene data show CDR1 as SQVTM and CDR2 as ANQGSEA. V lost 7 bases and J 4 bases, leaving 13 bases between the germline ends. The CDR3 runs 12 residues. In nucleotides, the CDR3 is TGCAGCGCCCGACAGGAAGGCACTGAAGCTTTCTTT. Its protein product is CSARQEGTEAFF.

As regards this clonotype: An end of the junction does not agree with germline; a read error may underlie this. This chain connects TRBV5-1 to TRBJ1-4; D is unclear. Germline V gene lookup returns CDR1 SGHRS and CDR2 YFSETQ. The CDR3 totals 14 residues. CDR3 residues: CASSLAAPNEKPFF. The DNA of the CDR3 is TGCGCCAGCAGCTTGGCAGCTCCTAATGAAAAACCGTTTTTT.

J is TRBJ2-3 and V is TRBV3-1, with TRBD2 matching 9 bases. Germline values: CDR1 LGHDT, CDR2 YNNKEL (reference sequence). V lost 0 bases and J lost 5; bases outside the gene matches: 6. This CDR3 has 16 amino acids. CDR3 in DNA: TGTGCCAGCAGCCAAGAGCTAGCGGGGATACGAGATACGCAGTATTTT. Translation: CASSQELAGIRDTQYF.